These T cell receptor beta chains were read from a single sample in a study of a mutant IDH1 vaccine in newly diagnosed glioma. Antigens for these TCRs are unknown. The data were produced by immunoSEQ multiplex PCR, yet TCRdb's version contains in-frame clones alone and is incomplete. The sample has 44,000 or so clones; approximately 81% are singletons. Sequenced material: PBMCs, taken from a glioma patient whose treatment included an IDH1 peptide vaccine. Receptors were obtained from a woman in her thirties or forties with glioma. Some clones in this sample may be carry-over from other donors' samples. Each CDR3 is given with its conserved first and last residue. The order of the fields is clone size, J gene, D gene, V gene, CDR3 DNA, CDR3 protein. D genes are given only for firm matches. Some rows mark clone size as missing; the rest say once, few, many or name a class of expanded clone.

clone size: once
J gene: TRBJ1-5
D gene: NA
V gene: TRBV15
CDR3 DNA: TGTGCCACCAGCAGAGGTGGATCAGGGGTCAATCAGCCCCAGCATTTT
CDR3 protein: CATSRGGSGVNQPQHF

clone size: once
J gene: TRBJ2-7
D gene: NA
V gene: TRBV7-9
CDR3 DNA: TGTGCCAGCAGTCTCAAGGCAGGCCCTTCCTACGAGCAGTACTTC
CDR3 protein: CASSLKAGPSYEQYF

clone size: NA
J gene: TRBJ1-2
D gene: NA
V gene: TRBV6-5
CDR3 DNA: TGTGCCAGCAGTTACGGGGCCTTCTATGGCTACACCTTC
CDR3 protein: CASSYGAFYGYTF

clone size: NA
J gene: TRBJ1-2
D gene: NA
V gene: TRBV11-1
CDR3 DNA: TGTGCCAGCAGCCGGGGAGACTATGGCTACACCTTC
CDR3 protein: CASSRGDYGYTF

clone size: NA
J gene: TRBJ1-2
D gene: NA
V gene: TRBV29-1
CDR3 DNA: TGCAGCGTTGTGGATCCAGGTCGGTATGGCTACACCTTC
CDR3 protein: CSVVDPGRYGYTF

clone size: NA
J gene: TRBJ2-2
D gene: TRBD2
V gene: TRBV7-3
CDR3 DNA: TGTGCCAGCAGCTTACGGAGTAGCGGGAGGATCGACACCGGGGAGCTGTTTTTT
CDR3 protein: CASSLRSSGRIDTGELFF

clone size: NA
J gene: TRBJ2-3
D gene: TRBD2
V gene: TRBV19
CDR3 DNA: TGTGCCAGTAGTGCCAAACTAGCGGGAGGACCCCTTGTGCTTGATACGCAGTATTTT
CDR3 protein: CASSAKLAGGPLVLDTQYF

clone size: NA
J gene: TRBJ2-3
D gene: NA
V gene: TRBV5-4
CDR3 DNA: TGTGCCAGCAGCTCCCGGGCAGATACGCAGTATTTT
CDR3 protein: CASSSRADTQYF

clone size: NA
J gene: TRBJ2-7
D gene: NA
V gene: TRBV19
CDR3 DNA: TGTGCCAGTAGTATCCGGGCCGGCCCCTACGAGCAGTACTTC
CDR3 protein: CASSIRAGPYEQYF

clone size: few
J gene: TRBJ2-1
D gene: NA
V gene: TRBV9
CDR3 DNA: TGTGCCAGCAGCGGAAGTACGAATCGCGATGAGCAGTTCTTC
CDR3 protein: CASSGSTNRDEQFF

clone size: NA
J gene: TRBJ2-7
D gene: NA
V gene: TRBV11-2
CDR3 DNA: TGTGCCAGCAGCTTGAGTTCCGGGACGATCTACGAGCAGTACTTC
CDR3 protein: CASSLSSGTIYEQYF

clone size: NA
J gene: TRBJ1-4
D gene: NA
V gene: TRBV2
CDR3 DNA: TGTGCCAGCAGTGTCCCGGGTGGGACTAATGAAAAACTGTTTTTT
CDR3 protein: CASSVPGGTNEKLFF

clone size: NA
J gene: TRBJ1-2
D gene: NA
V gene: TRBV28
CDR3 DNA: TGTGCCAGCACAGCGACAGTTTTCTATGGCTACACCTTC
CDR3 protein: CASTATVFYGYTF

clone size: NA
J gene: TRBJ1-1
D gene: NA
V gene: TRBV29-1
CDR3 DNA: TGCAGCGTTGCAGAGAACACTGAAGCTTTCTTT
CDR3 protein: CSVAENTEAFF

clone size: NA
J gene: TRBJ1-1
D gene: NA
V gene: TRBV28
CDR3 DNA: TGTGCCAGCAGTTTACTCGGCGCTGATGAAGCTTTCTTT
CDR3 protein: CASSLLGADEAFF

clone size: once
J gene: TRBJ2-1
D gene: NA
V gene: TRBV6-6
CDR3 DNA: TGTGCCAGCAGCCCACGGGGGGAGCAGTTCTTC
CDR3 protein: CASSPRGEQFF

clone size: NA
J gene: TRBJ2-7
D gene: NA
V gene: TRBV20-1
CDR3 DNA: TGCAGTGCTGCGGACAGCTACGAGCAGTACTTC
CDR3 protein: CSAADSYEQYF

clone size: NA
J gene: TRBJ1-2
D gene: NA
V gene: TRBV6-5
CDR3 DNA: TGTGCCAGCAGTTACTTGGGGGATGGCTACACCTTC
CDR3 protein: CASSYLGDGYTF

clone size: NA
J gene: TRBJ2-2
D gene: TRBD2
V gene: TRBV29-1
CDR3 DNA: TGCAGCGGACTAGCGGGAGGGGCCGGGGAGCTGTTTTTT
CDR3 protein: CSGLAGGAGELFF

clone size: NA
J gene: TRBJ2-7
D gene: NA
V gene: TRBV7-2
CDR3 DNA: TGTGCCAGCAGCTCGCAGAGGTACGAGCAGTACTTC
CDR3 protein: CASSSQRYEQYF

clone size: NA
J gene: TRBJ2-5
D gene: TRBD2
V gene: TRBV29-1
CDR3 DNA: TGCAGCGTTGTTGGATTTTTGGCTAGCGGGCAAGAGACCCAGTACTTC
CDR3 protein: CSVVGFLASGQETQYF

clone size: few
J gene: TRBJ1-5
D gene: NA
V gene: TRBV19
CDR3 DNA: TGTGCCAGTAGTATTAATAGTCAGCCCCAGCATTTT
CDR3 protein: CASSINSQPQHF

clone size: NA
J gene: TRBJ2-5
D gene: NA
V gene: TRBV20-1
CDR3 DNA: TGCAGTGTCATCCGGGATTTGACCCAGTACTTC
CDR3 protein: CSVIRDLTQYF

clone size: once
J gene: TRBJ2-7
D gene: TRBD1
V gene: TRBV6-5
CDR3 DNA: TGTGCCAGCAGTCCCCCGGGACAGGGTTACGAGCAGTACTTC
CDR3 protein: CASSPPGQGYEQYF

clone size: NA
J gene: TRBJ2-1
D gene: TRBD2
V gene: TRBV2
CDR3 DNA: TGTGCCAGACCCGGGAGCGGGAGAGCGGGCAATGAGCAGTTCTTC
CDR3 protein: CARPGSGRAGNEQFF

clone size: NA
J gene: TRBJ2-1
D gene: NA
V gene: TRBV9
CDR3 DNA: TGTGCCAGCAGCGTAGAAAGGGGTGCGGGTAGCTCCTACAATGAGCAGTTCTTC
CDR3 protein: CASSVERGAGSSYNEQFF

clone size: NA
J gene: TRBJ1-6
D gene: NA
V gene: TRBV6-5
CDR3 DNA: TGTGCCAGCAGTAAGACAGAACCTAATTCACCCCTCCACTTT
CDR3 protein: CASSKTEPNSPLHF

clone size: NA
J gene: TRBJ2-1
D gene: NA
V gene: TRBV7-2
CDR3 DNA: TGTGCCAGCAGCTTAGTAGTCCTGGGGGGCGGGCACCAGTTCTTC
CDR3 protein: CASSLVVLGGGHQFF

clone size: NA
J gene: TRBJ1-1
D gene: NA
V gene: TRBV7-2
CDR3 DNA: TGTGCCAGCAGCTTACTAAGGGCGGTTGCTTTCTTT
CDR3 protein: CASSLLRAVAFF

clone size: once
J gene: TRBJ2-1
D gene: NA
V gene: TRBV9
CDR3 DNA: TGTGCCAGCAGCGCCGGTTCCGGGACCCAGCAGTTCTTC
CDR3 protein: CASSAGSGTQQFF

clone size: NA
J gene: TRBJ1-2
D gene: TRBD1
V gene: TRBV18
CDR3 DNA: TGTGCCAGCTCACCTAATCAGGGGGGAGCTAACTATGGCTACACCTTC
CDR3 protein: CASSPNQGGANYGYTF

clone size: NA
J gene: TRBJ2-7
D gene: NA
V gene: TRBV19
CDR3 DNA: TGTGCCATTCTCCTAGTTCCCCACGAGCAGTACTTC
CDR3 protein: CAILLVPHEQYF

clone size: few
J gene: TRBJ2-1
D gene: NA
V gene: TRBV20-1
CDR3 DNA: TGCAGTGCTAGTAGGTACAATGAGCAGTTCTTC
CDR3 protein: CSASRYNEQFF

clone size: once
J gene: TRBJ1-5
D gene: NA
V gene: TRBV19
CDR3 DNA: TGTGCCGGACAACAGGGAATCAATCAGCCCCAGCATTTT
CDR3 protein: CAGQQGINQPQHF

clone size: NA
J gene: TRBJ1-5
D gene: NA
V gene: TRBV4-2
CDR3 DNA: TGTGCCAGCAGCCAATCAGACAGTCAGCCCCAGCATTTT
CDR3 protein: CASSQSDSQPQHF

clone size: NA
J gene: TRBJ2-7
D gene: TRBD2
V gene: TRBV28
CDR3 DNA: TGTGCCAGCAGTCTCGTGGGACTAGCGGGAGGGGAGCAGTACTTC
CDR3 protein: CASSLVGLAGGEQYF

clone size: NA
J gene: TRBJ2-2
D gene: NA
V gene: TRBV7-2
CDR3 DNA: TGTGCCAGCAGCTTAGATGGCAGGGGGGTCGCCGGGGAGCTGTTTTTT
CDR3 protein: CASSLDGRGVAGELFF

clone size: NA
J gene: TRBJ1-3
D gene: NA
V gene: TRBV5-8
CDR3 DNA: TGTGCCAGCAGCTTGGCAGGGACCCACACCATATATTTT
CDR3 protein: CASSLAGTHTIYF

clone size: NA
J gene: TRBJ1-4
D gene: NA
V gene: TRBV7-9
CDR3 DNA: TGTGCCAGCAGCCCTACAGGGTTGGCCACTAATGAAAAACTGTTTTTT
CDR3 protein: CASSPTGLATNEKLFF

clone size: NA
J gene: TRBJ2-6
D gene: NA
V gene: TRBV7-9
CDR3 DNA: TGTGCCAGCAGAAGGGTGCGCGGGGCCAACGTCCTGACTTTC
CDR3 protein: CASRRVRGANVLTF

clone size: NA
J gene: TRBJ2-7
D gene: TRBD1
V gene: TRBV6-5
CDR3 DNA: TGTGCCAGCCGGGGGTTGGGGACAGGGACTGACGAGCAGTACTTC
CDR3 protein: CASRGLGTGTDEQYF

clone size: NA
J gene: TRBJ2-3
D gene: TRBD2
V gene: TRBV6-6
CDR3 DNA: TGTGCCAGCAGGGACCTAGCGGGGGGGATCACAGATACGCAGTATTTT
CDR3 protein: CASRDLAGGITDTQYF

clone size: NA
J gene: TRBJ2-7
D gene: NA
V gene: TRBV5-1
CDR3 DNA: TGCGCCAGCAGCGTTGACCCCCTTAACTACGAGCAGTACTTC
CDR3 protein: CASSVDPLNYEQYF